The rows below give T cell receptor beta chains drawn from one sample of a study of immune evolution from preneoplasia to lung adenocarcinoma. Here immunoSEQ multiplex PCR was the method, and the copy in TCRdb shows in-frame clones only, minus some. Among approximately 6,000 clones listed, 80% were seen once. Sequenced: FFPE minimally invasive lung adenocarcinoma tissue. Receptors were obtained from a person between 55 and 80 years old with lung adenocarcinoma. The CDR3 runs from the conserved cysteine through the conserved F or W. D genes are given only for firm matches. Size tells how often a clone was seen (once, few, many) or the class of an expanded clone, and some rows leave it out.

CDR3 DNA: TGTGCCAGCAGCCGAGACGGCAGGGAGCAGTTCTTC
CDR3 protein: CASSRDGREQFF
V gene: TRBV7-9
J gene: TRBJ2-1
D gene: .
clone size: .

CDR3 DNA: TGCAGCGTTGCCGAAGGGGAGAGCCAGGGCTACACCTTC
CDR3 protein: CSVAEGESQGYTF
V gene: TRBV29-1
J gene: TRBJ1-2
D gene: .
clone size: .

CDR3 DNA: TGTGCCTGGAGTGCTTCGGCCCTAACTAGACCCAATGAGCAGTTCTTC
CDR3 protein: CAWSASALTRPNEQFF
V gene: TRBV30
J gene: TRBJ2-1
D gene: .
clone size: .

CDR3 DNA: TGTGCCAGCAGTTCCGACTCGGGGTACGAGCAGTACTTC
CDR3 protein: CASSSDSGYEQYF
V gene: TRBV6-4
J gene: TRBJ2-7
D gene: .
clone size: .

CDR3 DNA: TGCGCCAGCAGCTTGCGTGGGAACACTGAAGCTTTCTTT
CDR3 protein: CASSLRGNTEAFF
V gene: TRBV5-1
J gene: TRBJ1-1
D gene: .
clone size: .

CDR3 DNA: TGTGCCAGCACCGAGCGGAAAAACAATGAGCAGTTCTTC
CDR3 protein: CASTERKNNEQFF
V gene: TRBV6-1
J gene: TRBJ2-1
D gene: .
clone size: few

CDR3 DNA: TGTGCCTGGAGTGAGGGGCGGGGAATGAGAGAGACCCAGTACTTC
CDR3 protein: CAWSEGRGMRETQYF
V gene: TRBV30
J gene: TRBJ2-5
D gene: .
clone size: .

CDR3 DNA: TGTGCCAGCAGCGTGTGGGCACGCCAAGAGACCCAGTACTTC
CDR3 protein: CASSVWARQETQYF
V gene: TRBV5-6
J gene: TRBJ2-5
D gene: .
clone size: few

CDR3 DNA: TGTGCCAGCAGAGGGCCCAGGAGCGGGGGGGAGCTGTTTTTT
CDR3 protein: CASRGPRSGGELFF
V gene: TRBV28
J gene: TRBJ2-2
D gene: .
clone size: few

CDR3 DNA: TGCGCCAGCAGCTCCGGAGAGGGCTATGGCTACACCTTC
CDR3 protein: CASSSGEGYGYTF
V gene: TRBV5-1
J gene: TRBJ1-2
D gene: .
clone size: .

CDR3 DNA: TGTGCCTGGAGTGTTAGGGGTGTTAACTATGGCTACACCTTC
CDR3 protein: CAWSVRGVNYGYTF
V gene: TRBV30
J gene: TRBJ1-2
D gene: .
clone size: .

CDR3 DNA: TGTGCCAGCAGCCTGGCAGGAGGGGAGACCCAGTACTTC
CDR3 protein: CASSLAGGETQYF
V gene: TRBV9
J gene: TRBJ2-5
D gene: .
clone size: .

CDR3 DNA: TGTGCCAGCAGTGCCTACCGGGACGCGGCCTCAGATACGCAGTATTTT
CDR3 protein: CASSAYRDAASDTQYF
V gene: TRBV2
J gene: TRBJ2-3
D gene: .
clone size: .

CDR3 DNA: TGTGCCAGCAGCTTAGTGGGAGGGCCCACAGATACGCAGTATTTT
CDR3 protein: CASSLVGGPTDTQYF
V gene: TRBV7-3
J gene: TRBJ2-3
D gene: TRBD2
clone size: .

CDR3 DNA: TGTGCCAGCAGTGAAACGCCAGGGGGGGCCTACGAGCAGTACTTC
CDR3 protein: CASSETPGGAYEQYF
V gene: TRBV2
J gene: TRBJ2-7
D gene: .
clone size: .

CDR3 DNA: TGTGCCAGCAGTTTGGGGACAGGGGGGAATCAGCCCCAGCATTTT
CDR3 protein: CASSLGTGGNQPQHF
V gene: TRBV2
J gene: TRBJ1-5
D gene: TRBD1
clone size: few